This is a list of T cell receptor beta chains from one sample in a study of blood T cell repertoires in COVID-19. TCRdb keeps only in-frame clones here, not all; method: immunoSEQ multiplex PCR. The table records 220,000 or so clones, 80% to 90% of them present only once. Sequencing input: PBMCs or T cells enriched from blood (not recorded which). These receptors were obtained from a woman aged 18-29 years in a cohort exposed to, infected with or recovered from COVID-19 (not recorded which). The CDR3 runs from the conserved cysteine through the conserved F or W. The order of the fields is clone size, J gene, D gene, V gene, CDR3 protein, CDR3 DNA. D genes are given only for firm matches. A clone size is listed for some rows: how often the clone was seen (once, few, many), or a class if it is expanded.

>NA|TRBJ1-6|NA|TRBV18
CASSPGREGSPLHF
TGTGCCAGCTCACCAGGCAGGGAAGGTTCACCCCTCCACTTT
>NA|TRBJ2-1|NA|TRBV9
CASSVELSNEQFF
TGTGCCAGCAGCGTAGAACTCTCTAATGAGCAGTTCTTC
>NA|TRBJ1-1|NA|TRBV5-4
CASSLAALQGNTEAFF
TGTGCCAGCAGCTTGGCGGCGCTCCAGGGGAACACTGAAGCTTTCTTT
>NA|TRBJ2-7|TRBD1|TRBV24-1
CATSESPGQGFAFGEQYF
TGTGCCACCAGTGAGTCTCCGGGACAGGGATTTGCTTTCGGGGAGCAGTACTTC
>NA|TRBJ2-7|TRBD1|TRBV5-6
CASSLAGTAAWEQYF
TGTGCCAGCAGCTTAGCCGGGACAGCAGCTTGGGAGCAGTACTTC
>NA|TRBJ2-6|NA|TRBV6-5
CASAELSGANVLTF
TGTGCCAGCGCCGAGCTATCTGGGGCCAACGTCCTGACTTTC
>NA|TRBJ1-3|NA|TRBV3-1/TRBV3-2
CASSHRQGYRNTIYF
TGTGCCAGCAGCCATCGCCAGGGATACAGAAACACCATATATTTT
>NA|TRBJ1-4|NA|TRBV5-1
CASSLEAGVNEKLFF
TGCGCCAGCAGCTTGGAGGCAGGGGTTAATGAAAAACTGTTTTTT
>NA|TRBJ1-1|NA|TRBV11-2
CASSLSLGGLNTEAFF
TGTGCCAGCAGCCTAAGCCTTGGCGGCTTGAACACTGAAGCTTTCTTT
>NA|TRBJ2-3|NA|TRBV19
CASMGLWTDTQYF
TGTGCCAGTATGGGCCTCTGGACAGATACGCAGTATTTT
>once|TRBJ1-1|NA|TRBV27
CASSFPGGKAFF
TGTGCCAGCAGTTTCCCGGGAGGGAAAGCTTTCTTT
>once|TRBJ2-7|TRBD1|TRBV30
CASSTARGPREQYF
TGTGCCTCCTCAACGGCCAGGGGGCCCCGCGAGCAGTACTTC
>NA|TRBJ1-4|NA|TRBV7-6
CASSLVGSGVNEKLFF
TGTGCCAGCAGCTTAGTTGGCTCAGGGGTGAATGAAAAACTGTTTTTT
>NA|TRBJ2-5|NA|TRBV2
CATDAWGGLETQYF
TGTGCCACAGACGCCTGGGGGGGCCTGGAGACCCAGTACTTC
>NA|TRBJ2-5|TRBD1|TRBV2
CASKGDRGPETQYF
TGTGCCAGCAAAGGGGACAGGGGGCCTGAGACCCAGTACTTC
>NA|TRBJ2-4|NA|TRBV28
CASRTVTGAKNIQYF
TGTGCCAGCAGGACAGTAACGGGAGCCAAAAACATTCAGTACTTC
>NA|TRBJ2-1|NA|TRBV19
CASSIRDLSYNEQFF
TGTGCCAGTAGTATCAGGGATCTATCCTACAATGAGCAGTTCTTC
>NA|TRBJ1-4|NA|TRBV7-9
CASSALLQANEKLFF
TGTGCCAGCAGCGCCCTATTGCAGGCTAATGAAAAACTGTTTTTT
>once|TRBJ2-2|NA|TRBV12-3/TRBV12-4
CASSFADGELFF
TGTGCCAGCAGTTTCGCAGACGGGGAGCTGTTTTTT
>NA|TRBJ1-5|TRBD1|TRBV5-8
CASSSDRDYSNQPQHF
TGTGCCAGCAGTTCGGACAGGGACTATAGCAATCAGCCCCAGCATTTT
>NA|TRBJ1-1|NA|TRBV19
CASSIDRSTEAFF
TGTGCCAGTAGTATAGACCGGAGCACTGAAGCTTTCTTT
>NA|TRBJ2-1|TRBD2|TRBV9
CASSEKAGGPGLNEQFF
TGTGCCAGCAGCGAAAAAGCGGGGGGGCCTGGTCTCAATGAGCAGTTCTTC
>NA|TRBJ1-2|TRBD1|TRBV11-2
CASSSQTGYYGYTF
TGTGCCAGCAGCTCCCAGACAGGGTACTATGGCTACACCTTC
>NA|TRBJ1-1|TRBD1|TRBV27
CASAQGGLAAFF
TGTGCCAGCGCCCAGGGGGGACTCGCAGCTTTCTTT
>NA|TRBJ2-6|TRBD1|TRBV7-3
CASSLMQGALSGANVLTF
TGTGCCAGCAGCTTAATGCAGGGGGCGCTTTCTGGGGCCAACGTCCTGACTTTC
>once|TRBJ2-3|NA|TRBV5-1
CASSLEADTQYF
TGCGCCAGCAGCTTGGAAGCGGATACGCAGTATTTT
>NA|TRBJ1-2|NA|TRBV28
CASSLIAGGENYGYTF
TGTGCCAGCAGTTTGATTGCGGGGGGGGAAAACTATGGCTACACCTTC
>NA|TRBJ2-1|TRBD2|TRBV29-1
CSESLAGGNNEQFF
TGCAGCGAATCTCTAGCGGGGGGGAACAATGAGCAGTTCTTC
>NA|TRBJ1-2|NA|TRBV12-3/TRBV12-4
CASSFTAGYGYTF
TGTGCCAGCAGTTTTACGGCAGGCTATGGCTACACCTTC
>NA|TRBJ1-2|NA|TRBV4-1
CASSQGGGANGYTF
TGCGCCAGCAGCCAAGGAGGAGGGGCGAATGGCTACACCTTC
>few|TRBJ2-1|NA|TRBV2
CASSLQGLEVGEQFF
TGTGCCAGCAGCCTACAGGGCTTAGAGGTTGGTGAGCAGTTCTTC
>once|TRBJ2-7|NA|TRBV5-1
CASSLAQGNYEQYF
TGCGCCAGCAGCCTGGCCCAGGGGAACTACGAGCAGTACTTC
>NA|TRBJ1-2|TRBD1|TRBV6-5
CASSPGQDLYGYTF
TGTGCCAGCAGTCCTGGACAGGATTTGTATGGCTACACCTTC